Each of the 29 T cell receptor beta chains below was sequenced from the same sample in a study of T cell responses to AZD1222 COVID-19 vaccine. Profiling relied on immunoSEQ multiplex PCR, and the TCRdb table lists in-frame clones only, not all of them. The top ten clones hold about 5.1% of a sample with over 120,000 clones, approximately 93% of them seen once. The starting material was peripheral blood, obtained on day 0 of AZD1222 vaccination. These receptors were collected from an adult in good health.

The rearrangement links TRBV18 to TRBJ1-2; 7 bases map to TRBD1. Germline V gene lookup returns CDR1 KGHSH and CDR2 LQKENI. This CDR3 region has 15 residues. The ends lost 0 bases at V and 3 bases at J; junction bases unmatched: 4. The CDR3 is CASSPPTGTDYGYTF. DNA for the CDR3: TGTGCCAGCTCACCACCAACCGGGACAGACTATGGCTACACCTTC.

The rearrangement joins TRBV28 to TRBJ1-2; weak D call: TRBD1 (6 bases). The V gene lost 5 bases and the J gene lost 6 bases, with 13 bases spanning the gap. Per the germline V gene, CDR1 is MDHEN and CDR2 is SYDVKM. The CDR3 runs to 13 residues. DNA of the CDR3: TGTGCCAGCAGTATAGGGGGGAGGGATGGCTACACCTTC. Its protein product is CASSIGGRDGYTF.

The chain links TRBV5-4 to TRBJ2-7; D call uncertain. CDR1 SGHNT and CDR2 YYREEE come from the germline V gene (reference sequence). The CDR3 has 13 residues. Deletions cut 0 bases from V and 2 bases from J, with 6 bases between. The CDR3 sequence: CASSLDGAYEQYF. CDR3 bases: TGTGCCAGCAGCTTGGACGGAGCCTACGAGCAGTACTTC.

As DNA, the CDR3 is TGTGCCAGCAGCTTATTGGAGTCCTACAATGAGCAGTTCTTC. This encodes CASSLLESYNEQFF. This chain joins TRBV7-9 and TRBJ2-1; no clear D. V lost 2 bases and J lost 1, with 6 bases in between. Germline V gene lookup returns CDR1 SEHNR and CDR2 FQNEAQ (reference sequence). The CDR3 has 14 residues. Variable domain in full (rest from reference TRBV7-9 and TRBJ2-1): DTGVSQNPRHKITKRGQNVTFRCDPISEHNRLYWYRQTLGQGPEFLTYFQNEAQLEKSRLLSDRFSAERPKGSFSTLEIQRTEQGDSAMYLCASSLLESYNEQFFGPGTRLTVL.

This clone showed up just a few times. The chain has TRBV5-5 and TRBJ2-1; 12 bases line up with TRBD2. The CDR3 totals 16 residues. In germline, CDR1 is SGHKS, CDR2 YYEKEE (reference sequence). V shed 0 bases, J shed 4 bases, and the junction held 2 bases outside the gene matches. DNA for the CDR3: TGTGCCAGCAGCTTGGGACTAGCGGGGGTATACAATGAGCAGTTCTTC. Its translation is CASSLGLAGVYNEQFF. The complete variable domain, with remaining parts taken from reference TRBV5-5 and TRBJ2-1, reads DAGVTQSPTHLIKTRGQQVTLRCSPISGHKSVSWYQQVLGQGPQFIFQYYEKEERGRGNFPDRFSARQFPNYSSELNVNALLLGDSALYLCASSLGLAGVYNEQFFGPGTRLTVL.

The chain joins TRBV7-7 to TRBJ2-1; 9 positions match TRBD2. With V trimmed by 1 base and J by 8 bases, 6 bases remained unmatched. The CDR3 is 15 amino acids. Germline V gives CDR1 SSHAT, CDR2 FNYEAQ (reference sequence). The CDR3 loop is CASSLGGRALDEQFF. The CDR3 nucleotides are TGTGCCAGCAGCTTAGGCGGGAGGGCCCTCGATGAGCAGTTCTTC. Complete variable domain (other parts from reference TRBV7-7 and TRBJ2-1): GAGVSQSPRYKVTKRGQDVTLRCDPISSHATLYWYQQALGQGPEFLTYFNYEAQPDKSGLPSDRFSAERPEGSISTLTIQRTEQRDSAMYRCASSLGGRALDEQFFGPGTRLTVL.

The rearrangement links TRBV18 to TRBJ2-1; D is undetermined. CDR3 size: 13 residues. The V and J ends lost 0 bases and 7 bases respectively, with 7 bases between them. Germline CDR1 KGHSH, CDR2 LQKENI. The CDR3 DNA follows: TGTGCCAGCTCACCACCTGAAATTAATGAGCAGTTCTTC. Translating it yields CASSPPEINEQFF.

This chain joins TRBV10-3 and TRBJ1-2; TRBD1 might be the D (5 bases). Germline-derived CDR1 and CDR2 are ENHRY and SYGVKD. V lost 6 bases and J lost 6, with 20 bases in between. The CDR3 totals 15 residues. This CDR3 is CAISADPGRPNGYTF. Here the CDR3 DNA reads TGTGCCATCAGCGCAGACCCGGGACGGCCGAATGGCTACACCTTC.

Comment on this clone: This CDR3 is also generated by other DNA sequences in the sample. The chain has TRBV27 and TRBJ1-2; D remains ambiguous. Deletions cut 2 bases from V and 2 bases from J, with 6 bases between. The CDR3 contains 13 residues. Germline values: CDR1 MNHEY, CDR2 SMNVEV (reference sequence). CDR3 nucleotides: TGTGCCAGCAGTTTACGGGGAAACTATGGCTACACCTTC. Protein: CASSLRGNYGYTF.

CDR3 loop: CASSWDRLSYEQYF. For the CDR3, the DNA is TGTGCCAGCTCATGGGACAGGTTATCCTACGAGCAGTACTTC. The chain recombines TRBV27 with TRBJ2-7, with 8 bases matching TRBD1. The CDR3 loop spans 14 amino acids. The V gene end was trimmed by 8 bases and the J gene end by 1 base; junction bases not matched to a gene: 7. The germline V gene encodes CDR1 MNHEY and CDR2 SMNVEV (reference sequence).

The V call is TRBV5-6, the J call TRBJ1-5; D is ambiguous. CDR1 is SGHDT and CDR2 is YYEEEE in the germline V gene. This CDR3 has 13 residues. V lost 1 base and J lost 9, with 11 bases in between. Written as DNA, the CDR3 is TGTGCCAGCAGCTTGACGGTAGCTGGGCCCCAGCATTTT. Translated: CASSLTVAGPQHF.

This clone has a single count. This chain joins TRBV11-3 and TRBJ2-2; D is perhaps TRBD1 (6 bases). The CDR3 loop spans 18 amino acids. V shed 1 base and J shed 0 bases, with 15 bases lying between them. In germline, CDR1 is SGHNT, CDR2 YENEEA. The DNA for the CDR3 is TGTGCCAGCAGCTTAGGAGGGGGACCCTACTCGAACACCGGGGAGCTGTTTTTT. Protein: CASSLGGGPYSNTGELFF. The whole variable domain, filled in from reference TRBV11-3 and TRBJ2-2, reads EAGVVQSPRYKIIEKKQPVAFWCNPISGHNTLYWYLQNLGQGPELLIRYENEEAVDDSQLPKDRFSAERLKGVDSTLKIQPAELGDSAVYLCASSLGGGPYSNTGELFFGEGSRLTVL.

The chain links TRBV30 to TRBJ2-6; maybe TRBD1 (5 bases). This CDR3 is built from 15 residues. Per the germline V gene, CDR1 is GTSNPN and CDR2 is SVGIG (reference sequence). Trimming cost V 0 bases and J 0 bases, with 6 bases left between them. CDR3 in amino acids: CAWSVGASGANVLTF. As DNA, the CDR3 is TGTGCCTGGAGTGTAGGGGCCTCTGGGGCCAACGTCCTGACTTTC.

This clone was recorded once. The chain links TRBV30 to TRBJ1-5; D possibly corresponds to TRBD1 (6 bases). Germline lookup yields CDR1 GTSNPN and CDR2 SVGIG (reference sequence). This CDR3 spans 15 amino acids. V lost 2 bases and J lost 4, with 15 bases in between. The CDR3 protein is CAWSTGTSPNQPQHF. In nucleotides, the CDR3 is TGTGCCTGGAGTACCGGGACAAGCCCTAATCAGCCCCAGCATTTT.

The chain joins TRBV28 to TRBJ1-1; perhaps TRBD1 as D (5 bases). Germline V gives CDR1 MDHEN, CDR2 SYDVKM. Trimming took off 7 bases at V and 4 bases at J, with 13 bases between the two ends. The CDR3 is made up of 13 amino acids. This chain's CDR3 is CASTWEGRTEAFF. DNA of the CDR3: TGTGCCAGCACCTGGGAGGGACGCACTGAAGCTTTCTTT.

The V call is TRBV5-8, the J call TRBJ2-1; 11 nucleotides agree with TRBD1. Unmatched junction bases numbered 5, after V lost 1 base and J lost 8 bases. The CDR3 is made up of 15 amino acids. From germline, CDR1 is SGHTS and CDR2 YDEGEE. The DNA of the CDR3 is TGTGCCAGCAGCTTGTATGGGACAGGGGGATATGAGCAGTTCTTC. Its translation: CASSLYGTGGYEQFF.

The genes are TRBV2 and TRBJ1-1; the match to TRBD1 covers 7 bases. V lost 6 bases and J lost 1; bases outside the gene matches: 14. The CDR3 has 17 residues. From germline, CDR1 is SNHLY and CDR2 FYNNEI. The CDR3 sequence is CASSKRGWTGANTEAFF. The CDR3 nucleotides are TGTGCCAGCAGCAAGCGAGGGTGGACAGGTGCGAACACTGAAGCTTTCTTT.

J is TRBJ1-5 and V is TRBV30; TRBD1 agrees at 7 bases. With V trimmed by 5 bases and J by 5 bases, 6 bases remained unmatched. CDR3 size: 13 residues. Germline V gene lookup returns CDR1 GTSNPN and CDR2 SVGIG (reference sequence). In DNA, the CDR3 is TGTGCCTGGGCTACAGGGGACGATCAGCCCCAGCATTTT. Residues: CAWATGDDQPQHF.

This clone was seen once. The chain has TRBV5-1 and TRBJ2-2, with TRBD2 as a possible D gene (5 bases). CDR1 is SGHRS and CDR2 is YFSETQ in the germline V gene. V was trimmed by 2 bases and J by 3 bases, leaving 11 bases between them. CDR3 length: 15 residues. CDR3 sequence: CASSFEVRDTGELFF. CDR3 nucleotides: TGCGCCAGCAGCTTTGAGGTGAGGGACACCGGGGAGCTGTTTTTT.

Written as DNA, the CDR3 is TGTGCCAGCTCACCGGAGACAGGGGAGAATGAGCAGTTCTTC. This sequence encodes CASSPETGENEQFF. V usage is TRBV18 and J usage is TRBJ2-1, with 8 bases fitting TRBD1. The CDR3 contains 14 residues. V lost 3 bases to trimming and J lost 7 bases; unmatched junction nucleotides: 5. CDR1 KGHSH and CDR2 LQKENI come from the germline V gene. Filled out from reference TRBV18 and TRBJ2-1, the complete variable domain reads NAGVMQNPRHLVRRRGQEARLRCSPMKGHSHVYWYRQLPEEGLKFMVYLQKENIIDESGMPKERFSAEFPKEGPSILRIQQVVRGDSAAYFCASSPETGENEQFFGPGTRLTVL.

This clone was seen only once. The rearrangement uses TRBV27 and TRBJ2-7; unclear D gene. The CDR3 contains 14 residues. Germline CDR1 is MNHEY and CDR2 is SMNVEV (reference sequence). V was pared by 5 bases and J by 0 bases, with 11 bases between. The CDR3: CASSLRTGSYEQYF. CDR3 nucleotides: TGTGCCAGCAGTCTTAGGACGGGCTCCTACGAGCAGTACTTC.

This chain joins TRBV3-1 (or the pseudogene TRBV3-2) and TRBJ1-2; no definite D call. Germline CDR1 is LGHDT and CDR2 is YNNKEL (reference sequence). V was shortened by 1 base and J by 4 bases, with 7 bases between the two germline ends. The CDR3 length is 13 residues. The DNA for the CDR3 is TGTGCCAGCAGCCAAGGGGCCGGCTATGGCTACACCTTC. This encodes CASSQGAGYGYTF.

This clone was counted once. V is TRBV5-6 and J is TRBJ2-2, with 7 bases lining up with TRBD1. The CDR3 spans 16 residues. Trimming removed 3 bases from V and 1 base from J; junction bases left unmatched: 6. The germline V gene encodes CDR1 SGHDT and CDR2 YYEEEE. The CDR3 coding sequence is TGTGCCAGCAGCTCTCCCTGGACAGGGAACACCGGGGAGCTGTTTTTT. This sequence encodes CASSSPWTGNTGELFF.

The V and J genes are TRBV7-2 and TRBJ2-1; TRBD1 aligns across 9 bases. Germline assignment: CDR1 SGHTA and CDR2 FQGNSA. The CDR3 is made up of 17 amino acids. V shed 3 bases and J 7 bases; nucleotides not matched to a gene: 13. The CDR3 spells CASSFQSGQGSGNEQFF. The CDR3 DNA reads TGTGCCAGCAGCTTTCAGTCGGGACAGGGTTCTGGGAATGAGCAGTTCTTC.

This chain connects TRBV30 to TRBJ1-1; weak D call: TRBD1 (6 bases). Trimming removed 5 bases at V and 0 bases at J, with 16 bases between. The CDR3 runs to 15 residues. Per germline, CDR1 GTSNPN and CDR2 SVGIG (reference sequence). In nucleotides, the CDR3 is TGTGCCTGGGCTTTCGGGGGGCGTCTGAACACTGAAGCTTTCTTT. It specifies CAWAFGGRLNTEAFF.

The genes are TRBV10-3 and TRBJ1-5; D might be TRBD1 (5 bases). There are 14 residues in the CDR3. V lost 1 base to trimming and J lost 6 bases, with 10 bases between them. Germline V gives CDR1 ENHRY, CDR2 SYGVKD. The CDR3, as DNA: TGTGCCATCAGTGAGTATCAGGGAGGTCAGCCCCAGCATTTT. This sequence encodes CAISEYQGGQPQHF.

The chain links TRBV6-5 to TRBJ1-2; TRBD1 might be the D (6 bases). V was cut by 6 bases and J by 4 bases, with 15 bases left in between. This CDR3 is 14 amino acids long. Looked up from germline, CDR1 is MNHEY and CDR2 is SVGAGI. CDR3 sequence: CASRTTGSTYGYTF. The CDR3 region has the DNA TGTGCCAGCAGAACGACAGGTAGTACCTATGGCTACACCTTC.

This chain connects TRBV6-5 to TRBJ2-3; TRBD2 matches 8 bases. V gave up 6 bases and J gave up 6 bases; unmatched junction bases: 11. This CDR3 comprises 15 residues. CDR1 and CDR2 from the germline V gene are MNHEY and SVGAGI. The CDR3 spells CASREWSGSTDTQYF. CDR3 DNA: TGTGCCAGCAGGGAGTGGAGCGGGAGTACCGATACGCAGTATTTT.

This clone was seen only a few times. This chain connects TRBV11-3 to TRBJ2-7, with D uncertain. V was clipped by 6 bases and J by 4 bases, with 13 bases between them. The germline CDR1 and CDR2 sequences are SGHNT and YENEEA. The CDR3 length is 13 residues. Here the CDR3 DNA reads TGTGCCAGCAGGTCCTTTCCTCCATACGAGCAGTACTTC. Translated, it gives CASRSFPPYEQYF.